This TCR beta chain emerged from a study of Ad26.COV2.S vaccination and SARS-CoV-2 variants. The protocol was immunoSEQ multiplex PCR, while the TCRdb copy is restricted to in-frame clones and leaves out a portion. The sample consists of a few hundred thousand clones, under 90% of them appearing once. This clone was counted between two and nine times. Treatment in this sample: roughly 20 received Ad26.COV2.S at low or high dose, single or two shots; roughly five received placebo; per-sample allocation not given. Sampling was performed 63 days after the first vaccine or placebo injection. The receptor was isolated from a person aged 18-65 years who received the Ad26.COV2.S COVID-19 vaccine or a placebo. This specimen was peripheral blood, taken in a trial of Ad26.COV2.S vaccine versus placebo.

CDR3 protein: CAWSRVDGNTIYF. The CDR3, as DNA: TGTGCCTGGAGTAGAGTTGATGGAAACACCATATATTTT. The V call is TRBV30, the J call TRBJ1-3; D is unclear. V lost 2 bases, J lost 3 bases, and 8 bases lay in between. CDR1 and CDR2 (germline): GTSNPN, SVGIG (reference sequence). The CDR3 loop spans 13 amino acids.